This entry lists 9 T cell receptor beta chains sequenced from one sample in a study of beta chain features in type 1 diabetes. Study-wide results and caveats: The study found moderately but significantly shorter TCRB CDR3s in all four CD4+ subsets of Type 1 diabetes patients.

The isolated RNA, all of it, was reverse transcribed, so expressed TCRB transcripts were what got sequenced. Profiling relied on immunoSEQ multiplex PCR, and the TCRdb table lists in-frame clones only, not all of them. The table has tens of thousands of clones, about three fifths seen once. These TCRs' antigens remain unknown. Source material: stem cell memory CD4+ T cells from blood. The source is a man younger than 35 with type 1 diabetes.

CDR3 nucleotides: TGTGCCAGCAGCCTCCGTAGCGGGGGAGCTATGTACCAAGAGACCCAGTACTTC. Translated, it gives CASSLRSGGAMYQETQYF. This chain uses TRBV5-4 with TRBJ2-5; TRBD2 matches at 9 bases. The germline V gene has CDR1 SGHNT and CDR2 YYREEE (reference sequence). The CDR3 covers 18 residues. V was clipped by 4 bases and J by 0 bases; unmatched bases: 13. Drawing the rest from reference TRBV5-4 and TRBJ2-5, the complete variable domain is ETGVTQSPTHLIKTRGQQVTLRCSSQSGHNTVSWYQQALGQGPQFIFQYYREEENGRGNFPPRFSGLQFPNYSSELNVNALELDDSALYLCASSLRSGGAMYQETQYFGPGTRLLVL.

The chain uses TRBV30 and TRBJ2-3; D gene uncertain. This CDR3 is 11 amino acids long. Germline V lookup: CDR1 GTSNPN, CDR2 SVGIG (reference sequence). Trimming left V 1 base short and J 8 bases short, with 7 bases between. CDR3 protein: CAWSGSGTQYF. DNA for the CDR3: TGTGCCTGGAGTGGTAGTGGTACGCAGTATTTT.

This clone showed up just once. V usage is TRBV6-5 and J usage is TRBJ2-5; TRBD1 might be the D (6 bases). The last part of the DNA fits TRBJ2-7 better; the J call may be wrong. The CDR3 sequence is 13 residues long. The germline CDR1 and CDR2 sequences are MNHEY and SVGAGI. CDR3 sequence: CASSPTGTYEQYF. In DNA, the CDR3 is TGTGCCAGCAGTCCGACAGGAACCTACGAGCAGTACTTC.

The CDR3 loop reads CAISGGLSDTQYF. Here the CDR3 DNA reads TGTGCCATCAGCGGGGGGCTTTCAGATACGCAGTATTTT. The gene calls are TRBV10-3 and TRBJ2-3, with D possibly being TRBD2 (7 bases). CDR1 and CDR2 (germline): ENHRY, SYGVKD. There are 13 residues in the CDR3. V lost 6 bases and J lost 4, with 11 bases in between.

This rearrangement joins TRBV7-9 to TRBJ2-3; 7 bases align to TRBD2. The length of the CDR3 is 13 residues. CDR1 is SEHNR and CDR2 is FQNEAQ in the germline V gene (reference sequence). The trim removed 8 bases at V and 0 bases at J, leaving 2 bases unmatched. The CDR3: CASRRESTDTQYF. The DNA for the CDR3 is TGTGCCAGCCGGCGGGAGAGCACAGATACGCAGTATTTT.

The chain couples TRBV6-1 to TRBJ2-3; TRBD1 is a possible D gene (5 bases). The CDR3 covers 15 residues. The germline V gene encodes CDR1 MNHNS and CDR2 SASEGT. Trimming cost V 3 bases and J 1 base, with 11 bases left between them. This chain's CDR3 is CASSDDRWGTDTQYF. Written as DNA, the CDR3 is TGTGCCAGCAGTGACGACAGATGGGGCACAGATACGCAGTATTTT.

Written as DNA, the CDR3 is TGTGCCAGCAGCTTAGAGGCGGGAGTTAAAAACGAGCAGTACTTC. Encoded protein: CASSLEAGVKNEQYF. The chain combines TRBV11-2 with TRBJ2-7; TRBD2 aligns across 7 bases. V lost 0 bases, J lost 5 bases, and 7 bases stayed unmatched. This CDR3 is built from 15 residues. Germline-derived CDR1 and CDR2 are SGHAT and FQNNGV.

This clone was detected a few times. The chain is built from TRBV30 and TRBJ2-2; D is unresolved. The V end lost 1 base, the J end lost 3 bases, and 6 bases lay between the germline ends. This CDR3 comprises 13 residues. Germline values: CDR1 GTSNPN, CDR2 SVGIG (reference sequence). In DNA form, the CDR3 reads TGTGCCTGGAGTGAACAGCACACCGGGGAGCTGTTTTTT. Protein product: CAWSEQHTGELFF.

This clone was recorded once. The chain recombines TRBV5-4 with TRBJ2-5; the D gene is possibly TRBD2 (5 bases). The CDR3 covers 13 residues. The V end lost 4 bases, the J end lost 0 bases, and 7 bases lay between the germline ends. Germline CDR1 and CDR2: SGHNT and YYREEE (reference sequence). CDR3 in DNA: TGTGCCAGCAGCCTGGACTACCAAGAGACCCAGTACTTC. Protein sequence: CASSLDYQETQYF.